Below, 13 T cell receptor beta chains from the same sample are listed, as sequenced in a study of OX40 agonist ivuxolimab in advanced cancers. The assay was immunoSEQ multiplex PCR, and TCRdb's table has in-frame clones only and misses some. The sample contains fewer than 60,000 clones, roughly 80% of which appear only once. The specimen comprised CD4+ or CD8+ T cells sorted from blood, sampled in a trial of the OX40 agonist ivuxolimab. The receptor source for this set is an adult with an advanced solid tumor such as melanoma, head and neck, liver or kidney cancer.

CDR3 bases: TGTGCCAGCAGCTTACGAAGGACAGGGTTCACAGATACGCAGTATTTT. It yields the protein CASSLRRTGFTDTQYF. V is TRBV7-2 and J is TRBJ2-3; 8 bases are shared with TRBD1. This CDR3 contains 16 residues. Trimming at V came to 2 bases and at J to 2 bases, leaving 6 bases not matched to a gene. Germline V CDR1 and CDR2: SGHTA, FQGNSA.

This clone was seen just once. This rearrangement joins TRBV9 to TRBJ2-1, with no clear D. Trimming took 4 bases from V and 7 from J, leaving 12 bases between them. Germline loops: CDR1 SGDLS, CDR2 YYNGEE. The CDR3 runs 13 residues. CDR3 sequence reads: CASSPEAENEQFF. CDR3 sequence (DNA): TGTGCCAGCAGCCCCGAGGCGGAAAATGAGCAGTTCTTC.

J is TRBJ1-5 and V is TRBV19; 7 nucleotides match TRBD1. This CDR3 contains 15 residues. V shed 3 bases, J shed 6 bases, and the junction held 8 bases outside the gene matches. In germline, CDR1 is LNHDA, CDR2 SQIVND (reference sequence). The CDR3 bases are TGTGCCAGTAGTATCTTGACAGGGACGGCTCAGCCCCAGCATTTT. This codes for CASSILTGTAQPQHF.

The V call is TRBV7-3, the J call TRBJ2-1; 9 bases fit TRBD1. The CDR3 sequence is 13 residues long. J gave up 9 bases and V 5 bases, and 5 bases lay outside the gene matches. In germline, CDR1 is SGHTA, CDR2 FQGTGA. CDR3 region: CASSQTGGSEQFF. The CDR3 nucleotides read TGTGCCAGCAGCCAGACAGGGGGGAGTGAGCAGTTCTTC.

CDR3 amino acids: CASSPSSKEQFF. In DNA form, the CDR3 reads TGTGCCAGCTCCCCCAGCTCAAAAGAGCAGTTCTTC. The V gene is TRBV18, the J gene TRBJ2-1; no clear D gene. The length of the CDR3 is 12 residues. The V gene lost 6 bases and the J gene lost 10 bases, with 13 bases spanning the gap. Germline assignment: CDR1 KGHSH and CDR2 LQKENI. The variable domain in full, with the rest retrieved from reference TRBV18 and TRBJ2-1, is NAGVMQNPRHLVRRRGQEARLRCSPMKGHSHVYWYRQLPEEGLKFMVYLQKENIIDESGMPKERFSAEFPKEGPSILRIQQVVRGDSAAYFCASSPSSKEQFFGPGTRLTVL.

The sample holds a few counts of this clone. The V and J genes are TRBV11-3 and TRBJ2-5; 8 nucleotides line up with TRBD2. The germline gives CDR1 SGHNT, CDR2 YENEEA. Losses at the gene ends were 5 bases for V and 2 bases for J; bases not matched to a gene: 4. The CDR3 sequence is 14 residues long. The chain's CDR3 is CASSPGGAQETQYF. CDR3 sequence (DNA): TGTGCCAGCAGCCCCGGGGGGGCGCAAGAGACCCAGTACTTC. Full variable domain (rest looked up from reference TRBV11-3 and TRBJ2-5): EAGVVQSPRYKIIEKKQPVAFWCNPISGHNTLYWYLQNLGQGPELLIRYENEEAVDDSQLPKDRFSAERLKGVDSTLKIQPAELGDSAVYLCASSPGGAQETQYFGPGTRLLVL.

The chain links TRBV5-1 to TRBJ2-7; D is perhaps TRBD2 (6 bases). This CDR3 has 15 residues. Trimming removed 2 bases from V and 5 bases from J, with 17 bases in between. CDR1 and CDR2 (germline): SGHRS, YFSETQ. The CDR3 DNA reads TGCGCCAGCAGCTTCCGCCCACTAGCCCCAGACGAGCAGTACTTC. Translating it yields CASSFRPLAPDEQYF.

The chain combines TRBV11-2 with TRBJ2-7, with TRBD2 identical over 9 bases. The CDR3 is 17 amino acids. The V segment lost 2 bases and the J segment 2 bases; nucleotides outside the gene matches: 10. The V gene's germline CDR1 is SGHAT and CDR2 FQNNGV. CDR3 DNA sequence: TGTGCCAGCAGCTTAAAAACAGCGGGAGGCCTCCCCTACGAGCAGTACTTC. The encoded protein is CASSLKTAGGLPYEQYF.

This clone came up a few times. This chain links TRBV19 with TRBJ2-1; 8 bases are shared with TRBD1. The CDR3 is 16 amino acids. The V segment lost 10 bases and the J segment 7 bases; nucleotides outside the gene matches: 18. Germline CDR1 LNHDA, CDR2 SQIVND (reference sequence). CDR3 sequence reads: CATKVNQGALRNEQFF. DNA for the CDR3: TGTGCCACCAAAGTCAACCAGGGGGCTTTGAGGAATGAGCAGTTCTTC.

The chain uses TRBV28 and TRBJ1-4; TRBD1 aligns across 7 bases. Looked up from germline, CDR1 is MDHEN and CDR2 is SYDVKM. Trimming at V came to 6 bases and at J to 8 bases, leaving 9 bases not matched to a gene. This CDR3 region has 14 residues. CDR3 in DNA: TGTGCCAGCAGGGCAGGGGGGTTAGGAGAAAAACTGTTTTTT. Translating gives CASRAGGLGEKLFF. The whole variable domain, filled in from reference TRBV28 and TRBJ1-4, reads DVKVTQSSRYLVKRTGEKVFLECVQDMDHENMFWYRQDPGLGLRLIYFSYDVKMKEKGDIPEGYSVSREKKERFSLILESASTNQTSMYLCASRAGGLGEKLFFGSGTQLSVL.

The chain links TRBV5-1 to TRBJ1-2, with D possibly being TRBD1 (5 bases). Germline loops: CDR1 SGHRS, CDR2 YFSETQ. Trimming removed 0 bases at V and 4 bases at J, with 16 bases between. This CDR3 contains 16 residues. The CDR3 region is CASSLAGAAGGYGYTF. The CDR3 DNA follows: TGCGCCAGCAGCTTGGCCGGGGCGGCCGGGGGCTATGGCTACACCTTC.

The chain carries TRBV7-6 and TRBJ2-7; 8 nucleotides match TRBD1. CDR3 size: 15 residues. Looked up from germline, CDR1 is SGHVS and CDR2 is FNYEAQ. Germline trimming cut 0 bases from V and 6 bases from J; bases unmatched to any gene: 7. The DNA of the CDR3 is TGTGCCAGCAGCTTAGCGGGGACAGGACTGCCCGAGCAGTACTTC. As protein: CASSLAGTGLPEQYF.

The CDR3, as DNA: TGTGCCAGCAGCCCTTCTCTGAGCGGGGGGCCTATCGAGCAGTACTTC. Translated: CASSPSLSGGPIEQYF. This rearrangement joins TRBV7-8 to TRBJ2-7; TRBD2 matches at 9 bases. The CDR3 spans 16 residues. The V gene's germline CDR1 is SGHVS and CDR2 FQNEAQ. Trimming cost V 5 bases and J 6 bases; bases outside gene matches: 14.